This T cell receptor (beta chain) was sequenced for a study of blood T cell repertoires in COVID-19. The germline gives CDR1 MNHEY, CDR2 SMNVEV (reference sequence). The germline V and J ends were trimmed by 1 base and 6 bases, with 11 bases remaining between them. The CDR3 contains 14 residues. TCRdb's copy holds only in-frame clones and misses some; the assay was immunoSEQ multiplex PCR. The top ten hold roughly 0.9% of the sample, which has 350,000 to 400,000 clones, roughly nine tenths seen once. A PCR-confirmed or clinician-diagnosed COVID-19 case had contacted exposed participants within 2 weeks of entry.

The material sequenced was PBMCs or T cells enriched from blood (not recorded which). This rearrangement joins TRBV27 to TRBJ2-3; tentative D call: TRBD2 (7 bases). This TCR derives from a woman between 35 and 50 years old who had been exposed to COVID-19. The CDR3: CASSLLGGGDTQYF. The CDR3 nucleotides read TGTGCCAGCAGTTTATTAGGGGGGGGCGATACGCAGTATTTT.